Here is one TCR beta chain with its context. The antigen is undetermined. This record comes from a study of identical twins. Regarding the study as a whole: Invariant MAIT and iNKT cells are populations that could partly confound zero-insertion analyses. Memory repertoires showed no such pattern, whereas abundant cord blood beta clonotypes carried fewer insertions.

A universal primer binding site was introduced by template switching. The final cDNA contained unique molecular identifiers. TCRdb re-derived calls from the 5' RACE reads in MiXCR, one entry per CDR3 protein. The sample carries fewer than 500,000 distinct CDR3 sequences, 20% to 25% recorded once. This CDR3 has 15 residues. The V gene lost 0 bases and the J gene lost 2 bases, with 12 bases spanning the gap. Germline assignment: CDR1 SGDLS and CDR2 YYNGEE. The same sample was also studied in work on T cells expressing NK-cell markers. That paper states: Several experiments employed an anti-gamma-delta TCR antibody to confine sorting to alpha-beta TCR T cells.

The J gene is TRBJ2-7, the V gene TRBV9; maybe TRBD2 (5 bases). Sequenced input: CD4+ T cells sorted from blood. This receptor was obtained from a woman aged 18-29 years in good health. The chain's CDR3 is CASSVGSGTAYEQYF. The DNA for the CDR3 is TGTGCCAGCAGCGTAGGGAGCGGAACGGCCTACGAGCAGTACTTC.